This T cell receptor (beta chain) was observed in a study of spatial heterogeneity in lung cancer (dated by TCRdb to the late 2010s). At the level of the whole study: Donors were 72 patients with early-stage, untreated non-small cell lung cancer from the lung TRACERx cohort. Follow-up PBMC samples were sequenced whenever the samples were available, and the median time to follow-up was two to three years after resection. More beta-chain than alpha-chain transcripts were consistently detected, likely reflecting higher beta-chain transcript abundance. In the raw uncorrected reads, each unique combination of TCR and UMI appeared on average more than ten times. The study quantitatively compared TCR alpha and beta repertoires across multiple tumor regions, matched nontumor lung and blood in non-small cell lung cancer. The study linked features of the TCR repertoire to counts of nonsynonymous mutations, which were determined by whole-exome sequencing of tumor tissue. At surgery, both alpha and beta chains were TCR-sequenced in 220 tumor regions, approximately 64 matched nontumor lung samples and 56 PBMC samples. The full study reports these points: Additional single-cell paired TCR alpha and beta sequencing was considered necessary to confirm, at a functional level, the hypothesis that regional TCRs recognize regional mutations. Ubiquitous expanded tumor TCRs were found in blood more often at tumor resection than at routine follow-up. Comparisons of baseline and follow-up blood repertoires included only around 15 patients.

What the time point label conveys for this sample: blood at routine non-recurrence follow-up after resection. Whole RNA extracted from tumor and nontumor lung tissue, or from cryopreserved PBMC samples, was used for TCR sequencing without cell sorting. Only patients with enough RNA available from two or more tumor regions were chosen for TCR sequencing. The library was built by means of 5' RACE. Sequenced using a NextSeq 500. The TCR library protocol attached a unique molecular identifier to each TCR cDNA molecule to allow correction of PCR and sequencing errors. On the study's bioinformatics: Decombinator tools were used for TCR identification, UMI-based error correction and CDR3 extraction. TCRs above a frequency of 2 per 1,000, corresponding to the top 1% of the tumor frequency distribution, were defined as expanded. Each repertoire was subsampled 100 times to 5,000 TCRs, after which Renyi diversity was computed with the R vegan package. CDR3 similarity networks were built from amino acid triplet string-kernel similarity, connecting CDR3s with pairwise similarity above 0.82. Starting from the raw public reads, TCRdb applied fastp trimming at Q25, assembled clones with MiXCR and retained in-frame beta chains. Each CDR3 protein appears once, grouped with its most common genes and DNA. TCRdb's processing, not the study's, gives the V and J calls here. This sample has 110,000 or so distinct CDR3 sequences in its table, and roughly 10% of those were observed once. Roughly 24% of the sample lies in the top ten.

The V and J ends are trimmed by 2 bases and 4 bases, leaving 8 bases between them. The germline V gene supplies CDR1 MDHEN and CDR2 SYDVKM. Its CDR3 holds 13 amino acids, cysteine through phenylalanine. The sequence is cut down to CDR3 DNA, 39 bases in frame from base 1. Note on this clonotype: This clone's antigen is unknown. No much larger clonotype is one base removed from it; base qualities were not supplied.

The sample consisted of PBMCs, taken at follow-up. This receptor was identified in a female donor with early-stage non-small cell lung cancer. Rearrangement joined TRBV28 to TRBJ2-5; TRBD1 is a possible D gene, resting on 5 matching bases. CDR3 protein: CASSLQGSETQYF. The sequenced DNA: TGTGCCAGCAGTTTACAGGGTTCAGAGACCCAGTACTTC.